Below, 22 T cell receptor beta chains from the same sample are listed, as sequenced in a study of T cell responses to AZD1222 COVID-19 vaccine. Sequencing was performed with immunoSEQ multiplex PCR; in TCRdb, only in-frame clones are kept and a portion is missing. The sample yields 110,000 to 150,000 clones, 80% to 95% seen once. Material: peripheral blood, obtained on day 0 of AZD1222 vaccination. The receptors shown here come from an adult in good health.

The chain employs TRBV11-2 and TRBJ2-2, with 7 nucleotides matching TRBD1. This CDR3 region has 16 residues. Germline-derived CDR1 and CDR2 are SGHAT and FQNNGV. The J segment lost 7 bases and the V segment lost 2 bases, leaving 10 bases of the junction unmatched. DNA for the CDR3: TGTGCCAGCAGCTTAAATCCCGGCCAGGGGGTCGGGGAGCTGTTTTTT. Protein: CASSLNPGQGVGELFF.

This chain joins TRBV29-1 and TRBJ1-1; TRBD1 might be the D (6 bases). Trimming pared 5 bases from V and 6 bases from J, leaving 16 bases between. The CDR3 sequence is 13 residues long. Germline-derived CDR1 and CDR2 are SQVTM and ANQGSEA. The CDR3 coding sequence is TGCAGCGTTCGGGGGCGTATACTCTCTGAAGCTTTCTTT. This gives the protein CSVRGRILSEAFF.

CDR3 DNA: TGTGCCAGCAGCGTAGCTAGTGGCGGGCCCTCCTACGAGCAGTACTTC. As protein: CASSVASGGPSYEQYF. V gene TRBV9 combines with J gene TRBJ2-7, with D perhaps matching TRBD2 (5 bases). Germline CDR1 reads SGDLS; CDR2 reads YYNGEE. The V and J ends lost 0 bases and 0 bases respectively, with 13 bases between them. The CDR3 spans 16 residues.

CDR3 DNA sequence: TGTGCCAGCAGTTATCCGGGGGTCTCCGAGCAGTACTTC. Amino acid sequence: CASSYPGVSEQYF. The rearrangement uses TRBV6-5 and TRBJ2-7; TRBD2 might be the D (6 bases). V lost 3 bases, J lost 6 bases, and 12 bases lay in between. The length of the CDR3 is 13 residues. CDR1 and CDR2 (germline): MNHEY, SVGAGI.

The chain has TRBV18 and TRBJ1-4; D may be TRBD1 (6 bases). The CDR3 spans 20 residues. V lost 6 bases and J lost 0, with 26 bases in between. Germline V gene lookup returns CDR1 KGHSH and CDR2 LQKENI. The CDR3 DNA is TGTGCCAGCTCCCCAGTGGGGACAAGGTACGAAAGGCCAACTAATGAAAAACTGTTTTTT. This gives the protein CASSPVGTRYERPTNEKLFF.

The chain combines TRBV11-2 with TRBJ2-7; 8 nucleotides align to TRBD2. The V segment lost 5 bases and the J segment 5 bases; nucleotides outside the gene matches: 2. Germline CDR1 and CDR2: SGHAT and FQNNGV. The CDR3 contains 12 residues. This chain's CDR3 is CASSLTSDEQYF. CDR3 bases: TGTGCCAGCAGCCTGACTAGCGACGAGCAGTACTTC.

This clone appeared a few times. This rearrangement joins TRBV20-1 to TRBJ1-4; D is unclear. The germline gives CDR1 DFQATT, CDR2 SNEGSKA (reference sequence). This CDR3 has 11 residues. V lost 2 bases and J lost 4, with 2 bases in between. The CDR3 here is CSARINEKLFF. The CDR3 coding sequence is TGCAGTGCTAGAATTAATGAAAAACTGTTTTTT.

This CDR3 reads CASSQRRLNTEAFF. CDR3 nucleotides: TGCGCCAGCAGCCAAAGGAGACTGAACACTGAAGCTTTCTTT. V gene TRBV4-1 combines with J gene TRBJ1-1; D ambiguous. Trimming stripped 2 bases from V and 0 bases from J, with 7 bases between. Germline CDR1 is MGHRA and CDR2 is YSYEKL. This CDR3 has 14 amino acids.

The chain links TRBV19 to TRBJ1-5; TRBD1 matches 8 bases. CDR1 and CDR2 (germline): LNHDA, SQIVND (reference sequence). CDR3 length equals 17 residues. Trimming at V came to 0 bases and at J to 0 bases, leaving 4 bases not matched to a gene. The CDR3 coding sequence is TGTGCCAGTAGTATAGATCGGACAGGGTATAGCAATCAGCCCCAGCATTTT. Translation gives CASSIDRTGYSNQPQHF.

The rearrangement joins TRBV10-3 to TRBJ2-2; 8 positions match TRBD1. Germline V gives CDR1 ENHRY, CDR2 SYGVKD. V trimming: 7 bases; J trimming: 4 bases; junction bases outside the gene matches: 5. CDR3 length: 14 amino acids. The CDR3 loop reads CAIKPGQATGELFF. CDR3 nucleotides: TGTGCCATCAAACCGGGACAGGCCACCGGGGAGCTGTTTTTT.

This clone was found once. The chain uses TRBV11-2 and TRBJ1-2; D is undetermined. In germline, CDR1 is SGHAT, CDR2 FQNNGV. The CDR3 runs to 14 residues. The V end was cut by 1 base, the J end by 1 base, with 7 bases between. For the CDR3, the DNA is TGTGCCAGCAGCTTAGCCCACAGTAACTATGGCTACACCTTC. Protein sequence: CASSLAHSNYGYTF.

This chain joins TRBV25-1 and TRBJ2-1; D might be TRBD1 (6 bases). The germline V and J ends were trimmed by 0 bases and 4 bases, with 10 bases remaining between them. CDR3 length: 15 residues. Germline assignment: CDR1 MGHDK and CDR2 SYGVNS. For the CDR3, the DNA is TGTGCCAGCAGTGAATATATTAGGGGGTACAATGAGCAGTTCTTC. Protein product: CASSEYIRGYNEQFF.

Concerning this clone itself: Other DNA sequences in the sample encode the same CDR3. As DNA, the CDR3 is TGCGCCAGCAGCTTGGGACAGGGATCCTACGAGCAGTACTTC. Translating gives CASSLGQGSYEQYF. V is TRBV5-1 and J is TRBJ2-7; 7 bases are a match to TRBD1. The CDR3 is 14 amino acids. Germline trimming cut 0 bases from V and 1 base from J; bases unmatched to any gene: 1. CDR1 and CDR2 (germline): SGHRS, YFSETQ.

This clone was observed once. The V gene is TRBV4-1, the J gene TRBJ2-7, with a weak D call TRBD2 (6 bases). V lost 2 bases and J 2 bases, leaving 16 bases between the germline ends. This CDR3 is 16 amino acids long. Germline V CDR1 and CDR2: MGHRA, YSYEKL. The CDR3 DNA is TGCGCCAGCAGCCAACCGGGACTTCTGAGACCCTACGAGCAGTACTTC. Translating gives CASSQPGLLRPYEQYF.

V usage is TRBV6-5 and J usage is TRBJ1-4, with D perhaps TRBD1 (5 bases). Looked up from germline, CDR1 is MNHEY and CDR2 is SVGAGI. The CDR3 is 14 residues long. V was cut by 6 bases and J by 8 bases, with 16 bases left in between. This CDR3 is CASSLRAYSEKLFF. Written as DNA, the CDR3 is TGTGCCAGCAGCCTCAGGGCTTATAGCGAAAAACTGTTTTTT.

The chain has TRBV21-1 and TRBJ2-5; no DNA check was done on the table's D call, TRBD2. TRBV21-1 counts as a pseudogene. This CDR3 region has 17 residues. The CDR3 sequence is CASSNESGGPDQETQYF. CDR3 DNA sequence: TGTGCCAGCAGCAACGAATCGGGGGGGCCCGACCAAGAGACCCAGTACTTC.

The gene calls are TRBV10-3 and TRBJ2-5, with TRBD2 matching 14 bases. V lost 5 bases to trimming and J lost 4 bases; unmatched junction nucleotides: 12. From germline, CDR1 is ENHRY and CDR2 SYGVKD. The CDR3 loop spans 18 amino acids. CDR3 in DNA: TGTGCCATCAGTCTAGGGACTAGCGGGAGCGTGGGGGGAGAGACCCAGTACTTC. Translated, it gives CAISLGTSGSVGGETQYF.

The gene calls are TRBV12-3 or TRBV12-4 and TRBJ2-5, with no clear D. The CDR3 has 11 residues. V lost 2 bases and J 5 bases, leaving 3 bases between the germline ends. The CDR3 region has the DNA TGTGCCAGCAGTTTACATGAGACCCAGTACTTC. Translating it yields CASSLHETQYF.

The chain has TRBV7-9 and TRBJ2-3, with a tentative D call TRBD2 (6 bases). Germline-derived CDR1 and CDR2 are SEHNR and FQNEAQ (reference sequence). This CDR3 contains 14 residues. Trimming cost V 3 bases and J 6 bases, with 13 bases left between them. The CDR3: CASSLGLTFDTQYF. The CDR3 bases are TGTGCCAGCAGCTTGGGACTCACTTTTGATACGCAGTATTTT. Based on the CDR3 plus reference TRBV7-9 and TRBJ2-3, the full variable domain is DTGVSQNPRHKITKRGQNVTFRCDPISEHNRLYWYRQTLGQGPEFLTYFQNEAQLEKSRLLSDRFSAERPKGSFSTLEIQRTEQGDSAMYLCASSLGLTFDTQYFGPGTRLTVL.

This clone was counted a few times. The chain carries TRBV4-1 and TRBJ1-3; possibly TRBD1 for D (5 bases). V was cut by 5 bases and J by 0 bases, with 11 bases left in between. The CDR3 is made up of 15 amino acids. From germline, CDR1 is MGHRA and CDR2 YSYEKL. The CDR3 sequence is CASSYPGLSGNTIYF. In DNA, the CDR3 is TGCGCCAGCAGCTATCCGGGGCTCTCTGGAAACACCATATATTTT.

The sample holds a few counts of this clone. This sequence joins TRBV27 and TRBJ2-5, with D perhaps TRBD2 (7 bases). The CDR3 sequence is 14 residues long. Germline V CDR1 and CDR2: MNHEY, SMNVEV (reference sequence). Trimming removed 6 bases from V and 7 bases from J, with 18 bases in between. CDR3 loop: CASSEQGWGGTQYF. The DNA for the CDR3 is TGTGCCAGCAGCGAACAGGGATGGGGGGGGACCCAGTACTTC.

The V call is TRBV30, the J call TRBJ1-2; 12 nucleotides line up with TRBD1. Germline CDR1 is GTSNPN and CDR2 is SVGIG (reference sequence). There are 16 residues in the CDR3. V was clipped by 4 bases and J by 5 bases; unmatched bases: 11. CDR3 amino acids: CAWNPGQGAKGYGYTF. DNA of the CDR3: TGTGCCTGGAACCCGGGACAGGGGGCCAAAGGGTATGGCTACACCTTC. The variable domain in full, completed from reference TRBV30 and TRBJ1-2, reads SQTIHQWPATLVQPVGSPLSLECTVEGTSNPNLYWYRQAAGRGLQLLFYSVGIGQISSEVPQNLSASRPQDRQFILSSKKLLLSDSGFYLCAWNPGQGAKGYGYTFGSGTRLTVV.